The sequence of this TCR beta chain was determined in a study of CD8 T cells in ankylosing spondylitis. Study-wide findings and caveats: One TCR beta motif, made up of several highly homologous variants, appeared characteristic of ankylosing spondylitis blood.

Trimming shortened V by 6 bases and J by 15 bases, and 21 bases separated the two germline ends. Germline lookup yields CDR1 MNHEY and CDR2 SMNVEV (reference sequence). The CDR3 totals 13 residues. To note about this clonotype: Its antigen remains unknown.

Each TCR beta library was made by quantitative 5'-RACE that incorporated molecular barcodes. TCRdb itself ran the 5' RACE reads through MiXCR, one entry per CDR3 protein. This repertoire shows 190,000 or so distinct CDR3 sequences, about 13% found once; its top ten account for about 15%. The chain joins TRBV27 to TRBJ2-1; a possible D gene is TRBD1 (5 bases). Sequences were obtained from blood, either unsorted or a sorted T cell fraction (not recorded which). The receptor was derived from a male donor with ankylosing spondylitis or in good health (not recorded which). CDR3 coding DNA: TGTGCCAGCAGCCTGGCCCAGGGTTCGGACCTGTTCTTC. It translates to CASSLAQGSDLFF.